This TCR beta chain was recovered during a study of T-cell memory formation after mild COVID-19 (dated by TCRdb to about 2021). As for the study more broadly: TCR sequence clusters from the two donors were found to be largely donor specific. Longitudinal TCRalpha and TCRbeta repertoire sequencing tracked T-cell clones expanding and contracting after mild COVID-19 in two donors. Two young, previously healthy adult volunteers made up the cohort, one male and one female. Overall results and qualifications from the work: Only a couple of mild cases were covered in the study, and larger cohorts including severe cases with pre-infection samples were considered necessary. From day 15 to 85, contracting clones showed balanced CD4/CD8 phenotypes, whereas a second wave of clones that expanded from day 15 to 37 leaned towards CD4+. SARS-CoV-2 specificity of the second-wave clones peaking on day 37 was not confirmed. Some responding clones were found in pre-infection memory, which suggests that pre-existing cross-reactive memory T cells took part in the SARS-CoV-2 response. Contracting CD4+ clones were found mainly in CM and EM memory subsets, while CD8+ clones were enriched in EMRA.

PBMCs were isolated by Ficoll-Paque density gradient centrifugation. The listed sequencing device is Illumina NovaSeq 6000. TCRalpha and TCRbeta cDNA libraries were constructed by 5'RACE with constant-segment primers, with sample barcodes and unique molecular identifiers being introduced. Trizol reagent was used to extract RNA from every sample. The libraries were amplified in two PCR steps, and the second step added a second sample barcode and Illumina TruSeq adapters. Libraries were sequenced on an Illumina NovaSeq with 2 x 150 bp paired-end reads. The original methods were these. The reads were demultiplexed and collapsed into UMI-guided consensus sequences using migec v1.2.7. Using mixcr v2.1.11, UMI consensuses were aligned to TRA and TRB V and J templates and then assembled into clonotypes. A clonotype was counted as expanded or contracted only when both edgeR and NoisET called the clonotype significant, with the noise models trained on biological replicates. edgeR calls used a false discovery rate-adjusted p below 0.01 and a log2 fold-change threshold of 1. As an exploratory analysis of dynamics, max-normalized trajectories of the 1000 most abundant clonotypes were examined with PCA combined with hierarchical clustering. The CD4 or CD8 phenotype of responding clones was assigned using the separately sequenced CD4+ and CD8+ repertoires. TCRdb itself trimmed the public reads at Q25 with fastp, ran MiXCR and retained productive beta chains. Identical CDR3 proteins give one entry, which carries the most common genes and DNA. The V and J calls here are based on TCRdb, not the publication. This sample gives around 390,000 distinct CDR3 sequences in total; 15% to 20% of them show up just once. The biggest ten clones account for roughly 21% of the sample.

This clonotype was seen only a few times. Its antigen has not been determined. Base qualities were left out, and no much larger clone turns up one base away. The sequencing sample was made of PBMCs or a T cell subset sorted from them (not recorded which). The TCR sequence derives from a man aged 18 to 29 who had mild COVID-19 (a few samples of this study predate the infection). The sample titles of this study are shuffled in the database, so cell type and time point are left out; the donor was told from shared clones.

DNA sequence: TGTGCCAGCAGTTTGGGACAGATGCTGTTTTTT. This sequence encodes CASSLGQMLFF. In this chain, TRBV7-2 is recombined with TRBJ2-2; 7 central bases correspond to TRBD1. For CDR1 and CDR2, the germline V gene lists SGHTA and FQGNSA. From its cysteine to its phenylalanine, the CDR3 spans 11 amino acids. Here the CDR3 DNA is all that survives: 33 bases in frame from base 1. V has 6 bases trimmed and J has 13 bases trimmed; junction bases matching no gene number 5.